Listed here are 3 T cell receptor beta chains from one sample, sequenced in a study of vaccination effects on CD4 cells after COVID-19. Produced via immunoSEQ multiplex PCR; TCRdb's table is partial and in-frame only. The repertoire holds approximately 47,000 clones, roughly three quarters seen once, with approximately 12% in the top ten. When around 10 days of culture had elapsed, CD4+ T cells were isolated. These receptors are not linked to any known antigen. Specimen: CD4+ T cells from PBMCs cultured without peptide, collected before COVID-19 vaccination. The source is a human donor who had a prior SARS-CoV-2 infection.

The chain couples TRBV5-1 to TRBJ2-1; 10 nucleotides match TRBD2. CDR1 is SGHRS and CDR2 is YFSETQ in the germline V gene. The ends lost 3 bases at V and 2 bases at J; junction bases unmatched: 14. The CDR3 runs to 19 residues. The CDR3 loop is CASSSYKRLAGSAYNEQFF. CDR3 nucleotide sequence: TGCGCCAGCAGCTCCTACAAAAGACTAGCGGGTTCCGCCTACAATGAGCAGTTCTTC.

This sequence joins TRBV6-5 and TRBJ1-2; TRBD1 aligns across 11 bases. The CDR3 is 14 amino acids. V dropped 9 bases and J dropped 8; count of bases not matched to a gene: 11. Per the germline V gene, CDR1 is MNHEY and CDR2 is SVGAGI. DNA of the CDR3: TGTGCCAGTGCCGGGACAGGGGGTAGGTACGGCTACACCTTC. Translated, it gives CASAGTGGRYGYTF.

The V and J genes are TRBV2 and TRBJ2-5; no firm D call. This CDR3 region has 13 residues. Germline V gene data show CDR1 as SNHLY and CDR2 as FYNNEI. The germline V and J ends were trimmed by 6 bases and 2 bases, with 10 bases remaining between them. CDR3 bases: TGTGCCAGCAGAGGTGAAGGACAAGAGACCCAGTACTTC. This sequence encodes CASRGEGQETQYF. The whole variable domain, filled in from reference TRBV2 and TRBJ2-5, reads EPEVTQTPSHQVTQMGQEVILRCVPISNHLYFYWYRQILGQKVEFLVSFYNNEISEKSEIFDDQFSVERPDGSNFTLKIRSTKLEDSAMYFCASRGEGQETQYFGPGTRLLVL.